Listed below are T cell receptor beta chains from one sample, sequenced in a study of blood T cells in healthy people across ages. TCRdb reprocessed the 5' RACE reads via MiXCR and lists one record per CDR3 protein. Of 750,000 to 950,000 distinct CDR3 sequences in the sample, almost 30% are singletons; the top ten hold about 10%. These data also featured in a second study, about T cells of mothers and their children.

The sequencing input was blood. The receptors derive from a woman in her forties in good health. Both conserved end residues are part of each CDR3. The D gene is left open where the match is weak. Not every row has a clone size; where given, it reads once, few, many or a size class.

J gene | V gene | D gene | clone size | CDR3 DNA | CDR3 protein
TRBJ1-1 | TRBV7-9 | TRBD1 | - | TGTGCCAGCAGCCAGGGGCAGGGGGCAGAAACTGAAGCTTTCTTT | CASSQGQGAETEAFF
TRBJ2-5 | TRBV7-9 | TRBD2 | - | TGTGCCAGCAGCTTAGCAGGACTAGCGTTCGTGCAGTACTTC | CASSLAGLAFVQYF
TRBJ2-7 | TRBV28 | - | - | TGTGCCAGCAGTTTCACAGGGCCAAGTTACAATGAGCAGTACTTC | CASSFTGPSYNEQYF
TRBJ1-1 | TRBV28 | - | - | TGTGCCAGCGGGCCTACCAGGGGTCTGAACACTGAAGCTTTCTTT | CASGPTRGLNTEAFF
TRBJ1-5 | TRBV20-1 | TRBD1 | many | TGCAGTGCTAGAGATAGCGACAGGGGGCATCAGCCCCAGCATTTT | CSARDSDRGHQPQHF
TRBJ2-1 | TRBV7-2 | TRBD2 | many | TGTGCCAGCAGCTCCTCACTAGCGGGGGCGTATGAGCAGTTCTTC | CASSSSLAGAYEQFF
TRBJ1-5 | TRBV20-1 | - | - | TGCAGTGCTCCCTTAGCTGAAAATAGCAATCAGCCCCAGCATTTT | CSAPLAENSNQPQHF
TRBJ1-2 | TRBV12-3/TRBV12-4 | TRBD1 | - | TGTGCCAGCAGTCCGGACAGGGTAGTGTATGGCTACACCTTC | CASSPDRVVYGYTF
TRBJ2-7 | TRBV28 | - | few | TGTGCCAGCAGTTGCGGACCGCCGGAGCAGTACTTC | CASSCGPPEQYF
TRBJ2-4 | TRBV20-1 | - | few | TGCAGTGCTCCGAAGGACCGCGGGCTAGCCAAAAACATTCAGTACTTC | CSAPKDRGLAKNIQYF
TRBJ2-3 | TRBV20-1 | - | few | TGCAGTTGGCGGGGTCCTAGCACAGATACGCAGTATTTT | CSWRGPSTDTQYF
TRBJ2-7 | TRBV4-2 | TRBD2 | - | TGTGCCAGCAGCGCCCGGACTAGCGGGACCCCTGGCGAGCAGTACTTC | CASSARTSGTPGEQYF
TRBJ2-3 | TRBV7-9 | TRBD2 | - | TGTGCCAGCAGCCCGCCTGGCGGGGGGAGGGCAGATACGCAGTATTTT | CASSPPGGGRADTQYF
TRBJ1-2 | TRBV7-8 | - | few | TGTGCCAGCAACTACGGCAGAGATGGCTACACCTTC | CASNYGRDGYTF
TRBJ2-5 | TRBV12-3/TRBV12-4 | - | few | TGTGCCAGCAGTTTTGGGAGCGGAGCAGGCCAAGAGACCCAGTACTTC | CASSFGSGAGQETQYF
TRBJ2-7 | TRBV20-1 | TRBD2 | many | TGCAGTGCTAGAGATCGGTCTAGCGGGGGTTCCTACGAGCAGTACTTC | CSARDRSSGGSYEQYF
TRBJ1-2 | TRBV9 | - | - | TGTGCCAGCAGCGTACCCGGGGCCCAGTATGGCTACACCTTC | CASSVPGAQYGYTF
TRBJ2-1 | TRBV29-1 | TRBD2 | many | TGCAGCGTTGAATCGCGGGGGACTAGTCATGAGCAGTTCTTC | CSVESRGTSHEQFF
TRBJ2-1 | TRBV20-1 | - | few | TGCAGTGCTCCCCTACCGGCAGGACTCACGCAGTTCTTC | CSAPLPAGLTQFF
TRBJ2-7 | TRBV5-4 | - | many | TGTGCCAGCAGCTTGGGTATGATGAGCTACGAGCAGTACTTC | CASSLGMMSYEQYF
TRBJ2-7 | TRBV20-1 | - | - | TGCAGTGCTAGAGATTCCGGACGTGGGTACGAGCAGTACTTC | CSARDSGRGYEQYF
TRBJ1-1 | TRBV20-1 | - | - | TGCAGTGCAAATATCCCGGGACCGGCCACTGAAGCTTTCTTT | CSANIPGPATEAFF
TRBJ2-2 | TRBV29-1 | - | - | TGCAGCGTTGATGGGGGACTGAAGAACACCGGGGAGCTGTTTTTT | CSVDGGLKNTGELFF
TRBJ2-6 | TRBV5-1 | - | - | TGCGCCAGCAGCCCCCAGTCAGCCGGGGCCAACGTCCTGACTTTC | CASSPQSAGANVLTF
TRBJ2-5 | TRBV5-1 | TRBD2 | - | TGCGCCAGCAGCACCAGGACTAGCGGGGGCCCCCAGGAGACCCAGTACTTC | CASSTRTSGGPQETQYF
TRBJ1-2 | TRBV9 | - | many | TGTGCCAGCAGCGTAGCAGGCTTCGACTATGGCTACACCTTC | CASSVAGFDYGYTF
TRBJ1-3 | TRBV7-6 | TRBD1 | - | TGTGCCAGCAGCTTGGCCGGGACAGGGACAGGAAACACCATATATTTT | CASSLAGTGTGNTIYF
TRBJ2-5 | TRBV3-1 | TRBD2 | once | TGTGCCAGCAGCCCCGGACTAGCGGGGTCTCGGGAGCAGTACTTC | CASSPGLAGSREQYF
TRBJ1-2 | TRBV29-1 | - | few | TGCAGCGTTGTCGTGTCACCCTATGGCAACACCTTC | CSVVVSPYGNTF
TRBJ2-6 | TRBV19 | - | few | TGTGCCAGTAGTATAAAGGGGGTCGCTGGGGCCAACGTCCTGACTTTC | CASSIKGVAGANVLTF
TRBJ1-4 | TRBV20-1 | - | - | TGCAGTGCTAGAGGTGACGATGAAAAACTGTTTTTT | CSARGDDEKLFF
TRBJ2-7 | TRBV7-2 | - | - | TGTGCCAGCAGCTTAGCGGACTACGCCTACGAGCAGTACTTC | CASSLADYAYEQYF
TRBJ2-3 | TRBV12-3/TRBV12-4 | TRBD2 | few | TGTGCCAGCATGCTTCGAGGACTAGCGGGGGGCTATGTAGATACGCAGTATTTT | CASMLRGLAGGYVDTQYF
TRBJ2-7 | TRBV15 | - | many | TGTGCCACCAGCAGAGACAGGGGGGTTTCCTACGAGCAGTACTTC | CATSRDRGVSYEQYF
TRBJ2-7 | TRBV20-1 | TRBD1 | many | TGCAGTGCTAGGATACGGGACAGGGCCTACGAGCAGTACTTC | CSARIRDRAYEQYF
TRBJ2-1 | TRBV29-1 | - | - | TGCAGCGTTGGCGAGACCTACGAGCAGTTCTTC | CSVGETYEQFF
TRBJ2-7 | TRBV7-8 | TRBD1 | few | TGTGCCAGCAGTTTAGCCCGGGACAGGGGTTCCTACGAGCAGTACTTC | CASSLARDRGSYEQYF
TRBJ1-2 | TRBV28 | - | few | TGTGCCAGCAGTTTGCGGAAGAGGACGATACGTGGCTACACCTTC | CASSLRKRTIRGYTF
TRBJ2-1 | TRBV6-5 | TRBD2 | many | TGTGCCAGCAGCCCAAGCGGGGGGCTCTACAATGAGCAGTTCTTC | CASSPSGGLYNEQFF
TRBJ2-7 | TRBV27 | TRBD1 | - | TGTGCCAGCAGTCGAAGCACAGGGGCCTCATACGAGCAGTACTTC | CASSRSTGASYEQYF
TRBJ2-5 | TRBV3-1 | - | - | TGTGCCAGCAGCCAAGAGGCAGGGTCTAAGCAGTACTTC | CASSQEAGSKQYF
TRBJ2-3 | TRBV15 | TRBD2 | - | TGTGCCACCAGCAGGAACCGACTAGCGGGACCCACAGATACGCAGTATTTT | CATSRNRLAGPTDTQYF
TRBJ2-1 | TRBV27 | - | - | TGTGCCAGCGGGCCGGGACCTCTCAATGAGCAGTTCTTC | CASGPGPLNEQFF
TRBJ2-3 | TRBV4-3 | TRBD2 | - | TGCGCCAGCAGCCAAGAAAGCGGGAGAACAGATACGCAGTATTTT | CASSQESGRTDTQYF
TRBJ2-1 | TRBV20-1 | - | many | TGCAGTGCTAGAGATAAGGTGGGCAGGCCGAATGAGCAGTTCTTC | CSARDKVGRPNEQFF
TRBJ2-1 | TRBV20-1 | TRBD2 | - | TGCAGTGCCCCCCGCTCGGCTAGCGGGGGGAGTGAGCAGTTCTTC | CSAPRSASGGSEQFF
TRBJ2-2 | TRBV29-1 | - | - | TGCAGCGTCGGGCGGAGTAACACCGGGGAGCTGTTTTTT | CSVGRSNTGELFF
TRBJ1-1 | TRBV6-2/TRBV6-3 | - | - | TGTGCCAGCAGTTACCCCAGGGGCCGGAACACTGAAGCTTTCTTT | CASSYPRGRNTEAFF
TRBJ2-1 | TRBV7-8 | TRBD2 | - | TGTGCCAGCAGCTGGACTAGCTCTTGGAATGAGCAGTTCTTC | CASSWTSSWNEQFF
TRBJ2-2 | TRBV12-5 | TRBD2 | once | TGTGCTAGCGTCTCGGACCTAGCGGGGGGGCGCACCGGGGAGCTGTTTTTT | CASVSDLAGGRTGELFF
TRBJ2-3 | TRBV5-5 | TRBD2 | many | TGTGCTACTAGCGGGGAAGTTAGTACGCAGTATTTT | CATSGEVSTQYF
TRBJ2-7 | TRBV29-1 | TRBD1 | - | TGCAGCGCCGTCCGGGGGACAGGCTACGACGAGCAGTACTTC | CSAVRGTGYDEQYF
TRBJ2-7 | TRBV7-9 | - | many | TGTGCCAGCAGCCTAACCGGGGACGAGCAGTACTTC | CASSLTGDEQYF
TRBJ2-1 | TRBV7-9 | TRBD1 | few | TGTGCCAGCAGCCCCAGGGGGCTCTCCTACAATGAGCAGTTCTTC | CASSPRGLSYNEQFF